Presented here are 28 T cell receptor beta chains from one specimen sequenced in a study of T cells after yellow fever vaccination (dated by TCRdb to the late 2010s). Library prep was done by 5' RACE. Sequencing used an Illumina NovaSeq 6000. TCRdb itself trimmed the public reads at Q25 with fastp, ran MiXCR and retained productive beta chains. Every CDR3 protein is listed once, alongside the most common genes and DNA of its rows. Here the sample has 100,000 to 150,000 distinct CDR3 sequences; 8% to 10% occur a single time. Roughly 43% of the sample is held by the ten biggest clonotypes. Sample treatment or condition, as interpreted from the label and publication: live attenuated yellow fever vaccine strain. The sample in question was CD8+ T cells sorted from PBMCs, obtained on the day of the yellow fever booster vaccination. These receptors came from a man younger than 35 who received the YFV17D yellow fever vaccine.

This clonotype was observed a handful of times. The chain carries TRBV11-2 and TRBJ2-3; 7 nucleotides line up with TRBD2. Germline assignment: CDR1 SGHAT and CDR2 FQNNGV. V lost 0 bases to trimming and J lost 0 bases; unmatched junction nucleotides: 9. The CDR3 has 18 amino acids. The CDR3 here is CASSLDFWAGLSTDTQYF. DNA of the CDR3: TGTGCCAGCAGCTTAGATTTCTGGGCGGGACTAAGCACAGATACGCAGTATTTT.

This clonotype was seen only a few times. V usage is TRBV9 and J usage is TRBJ2-2; the match to TRBD2 covers 8 bases. The trim removed 1 base at V and 0 bases at J, leaving 8 bases unmatched. CDR1 and CDR2 from the germline V gene are SGDLS and YYNGEE. There are 18 residues in the CDR3. CDR3 nucleotides: TGTGCCAGCAGCGTATATTCAAGCGGGGGCACGAACACCGGGGAGCTGTTTTTT. Translated: CASSVYSSGGTNTGELFF.

This clonotype has ten or more counts. The genes are TRBV4-1 and TRBJ1-5; TRBD1 agrees at 7 bases. CDR3 length equals 17 residues. The V gene's germline CDR1 is MGHRA and CDR2 YSYEKL. The J segment lost 4 bases and the V segment lost 2 bases, leaving 11 bases of the junction unmatched. DNA for the CDR3: TGCGCCAGCAGCCAACACGAGGGGGCAAGAGCGAATCAGCCCCAGCATTTT. This encodes CASSQHEGARANQPQHF.

This clonotype turned up a few times. The chain joins TRBV4-1 to TRBJ2-3, with TRBD2 matching over 12 bases. The CDR3 covers 19 residues. Germline V lookup: CDR1 MGHRA, CDR2 YSYEKL. V was pared by 0 bases and J by 4 bases, with 11 bases of the junction left unmatched. The DNA of the CDR3 is TGCGCCAGCAGCCAAGATAATCTAGCGGGGGGGCCCCTCGCAGATACGCAGTATTTT. Amino acid sequence: CASSQDNLAGGPLADTQYF.

The rearrangement links TRBV12-3 or TRBV12-4 to TRBJ1-2; 11 nucleotides match TRBD1. V shed 6 bases and J 6 bases; nucleotides not matched to a gene: 3. CDR3 length: 13 residues. The CDR3 region has the DNA TGTGCCAGCAGCCCGGGACAGGGGGATGGCTACACCTTC. Translated, it gives CASSPGQGDGYTF.

This clonotype occurred a few times. This chain uses TRBV6-6 with TRBJ1-1; TRBD1 is a possible D gene (5 bases). Trimming cost V 6 bases and J 5 bases, with 13 bases left between them. Looked up from germline, CDR1 is MNHNY and CDR2 is SVGAGI (reference sequence). The CDR3 spans 13 residues. The CDR3 sequence is CASRGSGGTEAFF. CDR3 nucleotides: TGTGCCAGCAGAGGGTCCGGGGGTACTGAAGCTTTCTTT.

The chain carries TRBV4-1 and TRBJ1-4; D unclear. This CDR3 contains 16 residues. The germline V gene encodes CDR1 MGHRA and CDR2 YSYEKL. Trimming left V 0 bases short and J 3 bases short, with 11 bases between. For the CDR3, the DNA is TGCGCCAGCAGCCAAGATCGGGCCAGCTCTAATGAAAAACTGTTTTTT. Translated: CASSQDRASSNEKLFF.

There are a few counts of this clonotype. The rearrangement links TRBV6-6 to TRBJ2-3, with 7 nucleotides matching TRBD2. The CDR3 is made up of 14 amino acids. Per germline, CDR1 MNHNY and CDR2 SVGAGI (reference sequence). V trimming: 5 bases; J trimming: 2 bases; junction bases outside the gene matches: 4. CDR3 residues: CASSERDYTDTQYF. CDR3 coding DNA: TGTGCCAGCAGTGAGCGGGACTACACAGATACGCAGTATTTT.

In its sample, this clonotype was seen a few times. The chain combines TRBV29-1 with TRBJ2-2; TRBD2 might be the D (6 bases). The CDR3 contains 14 residues. Germline-derived CDR1 and CDR2 are SQVTM and ANQGSEA. V was shortened by 3 bases and J by 0 bases, with 8 bases between the two germline ends. The CDR3 here is CSVDPGANTGELFF. The CDR3 DNA follows: TGCAGCGTTGATCCGGGGGCGAACACCGGGGAGCTGTTTTTT.

This clonotype was counted a few times. The chain recombines TRBV7-9 with TRBJ1-3; D not certain. The germline V gene has CDR1 SEHNR and CDR2 FQNEAQ (reference sequence). The V end was cut by 6 bases, the J end by 3 bases, with 9 bases between. This CDR3 is built from 13 residues. CDR3 nucleotide sequence: TGTGCCAGCAGGTCAGGCGGTGGAAACACCATATATTTT. Translated: CASRSGGGNTIYF.

The genes are TRBV28 and TRBJ2-7, with TRBD1 identical over 7 bases. Trimming at V came to 5 bases and at J to 6 bases, leaving 7 bases not matched to a gene. The germline CDR1 and CDR2 sequences are MDHEN and SYDVKM. The CDR3 is made up of 13 amino acids. The CDR3 region is CASSIDRAAEQYV. CDR3 sequence (DNA): TGTGCCAGCAGTATAGACAGGGCAGCCGAGCAGTACGTC.

In this sample, this clonotype turned up a few times. The V and J genes are TRBV27 and TRBJ2-2; no firm D call. The CDR3 sequence is 13 residues long. Per the germline V gene, CDR1 is MNHEY and CDR2 is SMNVEV (reference sequence). The V and J ends lost 0 bases and 8 bases respectively, with 7 bases between them. Written as DNA, the CDR3 is TGTGCCAGCAGTTTATCATACCTTGGGGAGCTGTTTTTT. The encoded protein is CASSLSYLGELFF.

This chain joins TRBV5-5 and TRBJ1-1; D possibly corresponds to TRBD1 (6 bases). The germline CDR1 and CDR2 sequences are SGHKS and YYEKEE (reference sequence). Between the trimmed V and J ends, which lost 1 base and 3 bases, there was a span of 13 bases. The CDR3 contains 15 residues. DNA for the CDR3: TGTGCCAGCAGCTTGTGGGCCAGGGGAGACACTGAAGCTTTCTTT. Protein sequence: CASSLWARGDTEAFF. Using reference TRBV5-5 and TRBJ1-1 for the parts outside the CDR3, the full variable domain is DAGVTQSPTHLIKTRGQQVTLRCSPISGHKSVSWYQQVLGQGPQFIFQYYEKEERGRGNFPDRFSARQFPNYSSELNVNALLLGDSALYLCASSLWARGDTEAFFGQGTRLTVV.

This clonotype was counted only a few times. This chain joins TRBV5-1 and TRBJ2-2; a weak D match, TRBD2 (6 bases). CDR1 is SGHRS and CDR2 is YFSETQ in the germline V gene. The CDR3 loop spans 16 amino acids. Trimming shortened V by 0 bases and J by 7 bases, and 16 bases separated the two germline ends. As DNA, the CDR3 is TGCGCCAGCAGCTTGGTCGGCGGGGTTACTAGCGGGGAGCTGTTTTTT. It translates to CASSLVGGVTSGELFF.

This clonotype was seen a handful of times. V and J are TRBV6-5 and TRBJ2-2; D is perhaps TRBD2 (5 bases). Germline CDR1 MNHEY, CDR2 SVGAGI. The CDR3 is made up of 12 amino acids. The V and J ends lost 6 bases and 8 bases respectively, with 10 bases between them. In nucleotides, the CDR3 is TGTGCCAGCAGGCGGGCGGGTGGGGAGCTGTTTTTT. This gives the protein CASRRAGGELFF.

This clonotype was seen many times. V usage is TRBV6-5 and J usage is TRBJ2-3; D possibly corresponds to TRBD1 (6 bases). The CDR3 spans 16 residues. The germline V gene has CDR1 MNHEY and CDR2 SVGAGI. Trimming removed 0 bases from V and 6 bases from J, with 16 bases in between. The CDR3 DNA sequence: TGTGCCAGCAGTTACTCTCGACAGGCGAGGCTGGATACGCAGTATTTT. Translation: CASSYSRQARLDTQYF.

This clonotype occurred a few times. The CDR3 sequence: CASSPTGAITDTQYF. CDR3 sequence (DNA): TGTGCCAGCAGCCCCACCGGGGCGATCACAGATACGCAGTATTTT. V usage is TRBV9 and J usage is TRBJ2-3; D tentatively reads TRBD1 or TRBD2 (5 bases each). CDR3 length: 15 residues. The ends were cut back, 4 bases at V and 2 bases at J, with 14 bases in the middle. Germline loops: CDR1 SGDLS, CDR2 YYNGEE.

This chain connects TRBV10-1 to TRBJ2-7, with D perhaps TRBD2 (5 bases). V lost 4 bases, J lost 3 bases, and 13 bases lay in between. The CDR3 extends over 14 amino acids. Germline V gives CDR1 WNHNN, CDR2 SYGVQD (reference sequence). In DNA, the CDR3 is TGCGCCAGCAGTGGAGGGTTTAATGACTACGAGCAGTACTTC. It yields the protein CASSGGFNDYEQYF.

This clonotype was counted once. The chain employs TRBV4-1 and TRBJ2-7; D ambiguous. Germline CDR1 reads MGHRA; CDR2 reads YSYEKL. Trimming pared 0 bases from V and 4 bases from J, leaving 10 bases between. This CDR3 has 14 residues. CDR3 bases: TGCGCCAGCAGCCAAGATTCCCGCCCATACGAGCAGTACTTC. Its protein product is CASSQDSRPYEQYF.

In this sample, this clonotype turned up once. The chain has TRBV6-4 and TRBJ2-7; D is tentatively TRBD1 or TRBD2 (5 bases each). Germline CDR1 is MRHNA and CDR2 is SNTAGT. There are 14 residues in the CDR3. Trimming took 5 bases from V and 7 from J, leaving 18 bases between them. The CDR3, as DNA: TGTGCCAGCAGTCTTACCGGGACCAACAATGAGCAGTACGTC. It codes for CASSLTGTNNEQYV.

The chain couples TRBV19 to TRBJ1-2; 8 bases align to TRBD1. Per the germline V gene, CDR1 is LNHDA and CDR2 is SQIVND (reference sequence). V lost 6 bases to trimming and J lost 5 bases; unmatched junction nucleotides: 8. This CDR3 contains 14 residues. In nucleotides, the CDR3 is TGTGCCAGTAGACTCGGGACAGGATGGTATGGCTACACCTTC. Its protein product is CASRLGTGWYGYTF.

The chain recombines TRBV7-2 with TRBJ2-3, with TRBD2 as a possible D gene (6 bases). Trimming cost V 5 bases and J 0 bases, with 15 bases left between them. The length of the CDR3 is 16 residues. Looked up from germline, CDR1 is SGHTA and CDR2 is FQGNSA. DNA for the CDR3: TGTGCCAGCAGCGATGACGGGACTCCTAGCACAGATACGCAGTATTTT. Its protein is CASSDDGTPSTDTQYF.

V and J are TRBV6-5 and TRBJ1-1; possible D gene TRBD1, 6 bases. CDR1 and CDR2 (germline): MNHEY, SVGAGI. The CDR3 is made up of 14 amino acids. V lost 5 bases and J lost 2, with 12 bases in between. The CDR3 loop is CASSRTGHNTEAFF. The CDR3 DNA follows: TGTGCCAGCAGTCGTACAGGGCATAACACTGAAGCTTTCTTT.

This clonotype was observed a handful of times. The rearrangement links TRBV11-2 to TRBJ2-1; 9 positions agree with TRBD2. The germline V gene encodes CDR1 SGHAT and CDR2 FQNNGV. The CDR3 consists of 17 residues. V lost 0 bases, J lost 2 bases, and 5 bases stayed unmatched. The chain's CDR3 is CASSLEAGGLPYNEQFF. The CDR3 coding sequence is TGTGCCAGCAGCTTAGAAGCGGGGGGCCTCCCCTACAATGAGCAGTTCTTC. Complete variable domain (other parts from reference TRBV11-2 and TRBJ2-1): EAGVAQSPRYKIIEKRQSVAFWCNPISGHATLYWYQQILGQGPKLLIQFQNNGVVDDSQLPKDRFSAERLKGVDSTLKIQPAKLEDSAVYLCASSLEAGGLPYNEQFFGPGTRLTVL.

This clonotype showed up just a few times. At one of its ends the junction is not consistent with the germline gene, which may arise from a read error. The CDR3 DNA follows: TGTGCCAGCACCTTGGTCGACAGCGGGGGGGCCGTAGAGACCCAGTACTTC. Protein sequence: CASTLVDSGGAVETQYF. This sequence joins TRBV5-6 and TRBJ2-5, with 10 bases fitting TRBD2. Looked up from germline, CDR1 is SGHDT and CDR2 is YYEEEE. The length of the CDR3 is 17 residues.

This clonotype is a singleton in its sample. The V call is TRBV27, the J call TRBJ2-2, with TRBD1 identical over 8 bases. Germline trimming cut 4 bases from V and 5 bases from J; bases unmatched to any gene: 0. Germline V lookup: CDR1 MNHEY, CDR2 SMNVEV (reference sequence). The CDR3 is 13 amino acids. The CDR3 DNA follows: TGTGCCAGCAGTTGGGACAGGACCGGGGAGCTGTTTTTT. Translating it yields CASSWDRTGELFF.

This clonotype was detected ten times or more. This chain joins TRBV4-3 and TRBJ2-2, with a possible D match to TRBD2 (5 bases). Germline CDR1 LGHNA, CDR2 YSLEER. V was clipped by 0 bases and J by 2 bases, with 13 bases between them. The CDR3 has 17 residues. This CDR3 is CASSQDPPSRNTGELFF. In nucleotides, the CDR3 is TGCGCCAGCAGCCAAGATCCCCCTAGCCGAAACACCGGGGAGCTGTTTTTT.

This clonotype showed up just a few times. J is TRBJ2-3 and V is TRBV7-9; D gene unclear. The CDR3 sequence is 13 residues long. Germline loops: CDR1 SEHNR, CDR2 FQNEAQ (reference sequence). V was cut by 3 bases and J by 5 bases, with 9 bases left in between. As DNA, the CDR3 is TGTGCCAGCAGCTTGATAGCCATAGATACGCAGTATTTT. Translating gives CASSLIAIDTQYF.